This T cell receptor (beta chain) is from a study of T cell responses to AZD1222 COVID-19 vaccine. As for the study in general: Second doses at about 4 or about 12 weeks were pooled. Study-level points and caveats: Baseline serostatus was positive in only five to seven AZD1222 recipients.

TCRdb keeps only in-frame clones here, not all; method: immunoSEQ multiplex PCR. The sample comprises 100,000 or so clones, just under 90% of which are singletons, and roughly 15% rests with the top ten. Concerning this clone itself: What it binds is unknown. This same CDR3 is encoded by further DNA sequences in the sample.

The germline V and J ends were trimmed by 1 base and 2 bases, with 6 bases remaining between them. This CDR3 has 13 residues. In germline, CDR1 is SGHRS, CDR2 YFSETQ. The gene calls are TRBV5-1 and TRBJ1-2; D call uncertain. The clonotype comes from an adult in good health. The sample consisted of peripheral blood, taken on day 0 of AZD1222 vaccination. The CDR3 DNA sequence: TGCGCCAGCAGCTTGACAGAAAACTATGGCTACACCTTC. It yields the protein CASSLTENYGYTF.